One sample yielded the 30 T cell receptor beta chains listed below, sequenced in a study of T cells after yellow fever vaccination. TCRdb re-analysed the 5' RACE reads in MiXCR, keeping a single row per CDR3 protein. Of 15,000 to 20,000 distinct CDR3 sequences listed, under 5% are singletons. The input for sequencing was PBMCs, either bulk or a sorted T-cell subset (CD4+, CD8+, memory, or dextramer-sorted; not recorded which), taken 15 days after the yellow fever booster vaccination. These receptors were taken from a man aged 30 to 45 who received the YFV17D yellow fever vaccine.

This clonotype is medium-sized (0.01 to 0.1%) by share. The chain has TRBV2 and TRBJ2-7; possibly TRBD2 for D (6 bases). In germline, CDR1 is SNHLY, CDR2 FYNNEI. This CDR3 spans 12 amino acids. The V end was cut by 6 bases, the J end by 3 bases, with 9 bases between. CDR3 DNA: TGTGCCAGCAGGGGTAGCGGCTACGAGCAGTACTTC. Translation: CASRGSGYEQYF.

In its sample, this clonotype ranks as medium-sized (0.01 to 0.1%). V gene TRBV29-1 combines with J gene TRBJ1-4, with D possibly matching TRBD1 (6 bases). The CDR3 is 14 residues long. Trimming removed 4 bases from V and 8 bases from J, with 17 bases in between. From germline, CDR1 is SQVTM and CDR2 ANQGSEA. DNA of the CDR3: TGCAGCGTTGCCTCGGGGGGCGCTTACGAAAAACTGTTTTTT. Protein sequence: CSVASGGAYEKLFF.

This clonotype was recorded many times. As DNA, the CDR3 is TGCAGTGCTAGTACGCGGGACACCCAAGAGACCCAGTACTTC. It codes for CSASTRDTQETQYF. The chain uses TRBV20-1 and TRBJ2-5; D assignment may be TRBD1 or TRBD2 (6 bases each). This CDR3 comprises 14 residues. V dropped 3 bases and J dropped 1 base, with 12 bases sitting between them. In germline, CDR1 is DFQATT, CDR2 SNEGSKA (reference sequence).

This clonotype came up a few times. The chain carries TRBV12-3 or TRBV12-4 and TRBJ1-2, with D tentatively TRBD1 (6 bases). There are 15 residues in the CDR3. V was trimmed by 6 bases and J by 6 bases, leaving 20 bases between them. In DNA, the CDR3 is TGTGCCAGCAGCCCCGGGGCAGGGGTCTATAATGGCTACACCTTC. It translates to CASSPGAGVYNGYTF.

Points on this clonotype: The junction does not match germline at one end; this may be a read error. The CDR3 DNA follows: TGCGCCAGCAGCTTAGGTCCAGCGGGCTTCTACAATGAGCAGTTCTTC. Amino acid sequence: CASSLGPAGFYNEQFF. This chain uses TRBV11-2 with TRBJ2-1; perhaps TRBD2 as D (6 bases). The CDR3 is 16 amino acids. CDR1 and CDR2 from the germline V gene are SGHAT and FQNNGV.

This clonotype is medium-sized (0.01 to 0.1%). The chain carries TRBV6-5 and TRBJ2-1, with D possibly matching TRBD2 (5 bases). Trimming stripped 6 bases from V and 5 bases from J, with 14 bases between. Germline V CDR1 and CDR2: MNHEY, SVGAGI. The CDR3 has 14 residues. The CDR3 reads CASSYRGGNNEQFF. The CDR3 DNA follows: TGTGCCAGCAGCTACCGGGGTGGGAACAATGAGCAGTTCTTC.

This clonotype was picked up many times. This chain uses TRBV20-1 with TRBJ2-7; no firm D call. V gave up 0 bases and J gave up 0 bases, with 9 bases separating them. The CDR3 spans 14 residues. Germline values: CDR1 DFQATT, CDR2 SNEGSKA (reference sequence). DNA for the CDR3: TGCAGTGCTAGAGAAGACGGGCTCTCCTACGAGCAGTACTTC. Its translation: CSAREDGLSYEQYF.

Ten or more counts support this clonotype. Compared with germline, one end of the junction differs, possibly owing to a read error. This sequence joins TRBV6-5 and TRBJ2-1, with a tentative D call TRBD2 (6 bases). The CDR3 consists of 13 residues. Germline assignment: CDR1 MNHEY and CDR2 SVGAGI. CDR3 in amino acids: CASSYSSSQGGIF. CDR3 DNA sequence: TGTGCCAGCAGTTACTCGTCGAGTCAGGGCGGGATCTTC.

This clonotype has at least ten counts. The chain is built from TRBV27 and TRBJ1-5, with D maybe TRBD1 (5 bases). The CDR3 has 14 residues. V was clipped by 8 bases and J by 3 bases, with 14 bases between them. Germline CDR1 is MNHEY and CDR2 is SMNVEV (reference sequence). CDR3 DNA: TGTGCCAGCGGACCTCCAGGGCCCAATCAGCCCCAGCATTTT. Encoded protein: CASGPPGPNQPQHF.

This clonotype was observed many times. The chain couples TRBV28 to TRBJ2-1; no firm D call. The CDR3 has 15 amino acids. V gave up 7 bases and J gave up 0 bases, with 13 bases separating them. CDR1 and CDR2 (germline): MDHEN, SYDVKM. In nucleotides, the CDR3 is TGTGCCAGCACCTTTGGTCTGGGCTCCTACAATGAGCAGTTCTTC. This encodes CASTFGLGSYNEQFF.

This clonotype was observed many times. The chain links TRBV12-3 or TRBV12-4 to TRBJ1-5; TRBD1 agrees at 10 bases. Germline trimming cut 8 bases from V and 7 bases from J; bases unmatched to any gene: 8. This CDR3 region has 14 residues. In DNA form, the CDR3 reads TGTGCCAGCGGTACCGGGACAGGGGAGCAGCCCCAGCATTTT. Encoded protein: CASGTGTGEQPQHF.

The chain joins TRBV6-2 or TRBV6-3 to TRBJ2-1; possibly TRBD1 or TRBD2 for D (5 bases each). Germline V lookup: CDR1 MNHEY, CDR2 SVGEGT. The germline V and J ends were trimmed by 2 bases and 9 bases, with 8 bases remaining between them. This CDR3 has 12 residues. CDR3 residues: CASSYRDGEQFF. CDR3 nucleotides: TGTGCCAGCAGTTACAGGGACGGTGAGCAGTTCTTC.

This clonotype was seen ten or more times. The V and J genes are TRBV6-5 and TRBJ2-1; D not certain. CDR1 is MNHEY and CDR2 is SVGAGI in the germline V gene. V was shortened by 7 bases and J by 0 bases, with 7 bases between the two germline ends. This CDR3 contains 13 residues. DNA for the CDR3: TGTGCCAGCAAAGAGTACTCCTACAATGAGCAGTTCTTC. Protein product: CASKEYSYNEQFF.

To note about this clonotype: The junction and the germline gene differ at one end; a read error may be behind it. This chain uses TRBV13 with TRBJ2-5; D gene ambiguous. The germline V gene encodes CDR1 PRHDT and CDR2 FYEKMQ (reference sequence). The CDR3 extends over 15 amino acids. This CDR3 reads CASSLEPGVAENQYF. The CDR3 nucleotides are TGTGCCAGCAGCTTAGAACCTGGAGTAGCTGAGAACCAGTACTTC.

This clonotype has a count of ten or more. The chain employs TRBV30 and TRBJ2-7; 8 nucleotides match TRBD2. CDR1 GTSNPN and CDR2 SVGIG come from the germline V gene (reference sequence). CDR3 size: 12 residues. J gave up 3 bases and V 7 bases, and 5 bases lay outside the gene matches. The DNA for the CDR3 is TGTGCCTCCCTAGCGGGTAGCTACGAGCAGTACTTC. This encodes CASLAGSYEQYF.

In this sample, this clonotype turned up many times. This chain connects TRBV20-1 to TRBJ2-7, with 8 bases matching TRBD1. Looked up from germline, CDR1 is DFQATT and CDR2 is SNEGSKA (reference sequence). This CDR3 is 12 amino acids long. The V segment lost 3 bases and the J segment 6 bases; nucleotides outside the gene matches: 4. DNA of the CDR3: TGCAGTGCTAGGGAACAGGGGGTCGAGCAGTACTTC. It yields the protein CSAREQGVEQYF.

This clonotype was picked up many times. The CDR3 nucleotides read TGTGCCAGCATGCAGGGCTACGAGCAGTACTTC. It encodes CASMQGYEQYF. The rearrangement links TRBV2 to TRBJ2-7; tentative D call: TRBD1 (5 bases). In germline, CDR1 is SNHLY, CDR2 FYNNEI. The CDR3 totals 11 residues. The V and J ends lost 7 bases and 3 bases respectively, with 7 bases between them.

At least ten counts were recorded for this clonotype. V gene TRBV19 combines with J gene TRBJ2-5, with D unresolved. The CDR3 totals 17 residues. CDR1 is LNHDA, CDR2 SQIVND, per germline (reference sequence). Trimming shortened V by 5 bases and J by 1 base, and 20 bases separated the two germline ends. The CDR3 here is CASSSRISQGSQETQYF. The DNA for the CDR3 is TGTGCCAGTAGTTCAAGGATAAGTCAAGGGTCCCAAGAGACCCAGTACTTC.

This clonotype occurred many times. The V call is TRBV5-1, the J call TRBJ1-1; D is ambiguous. CDR1 and CDR2 from the germline V gene are SGHRS and YFSETQ. The CDR3 totals 12 residues. Trimming pared 2 bases from V and 4 bases from J, leaving 6 bases between. The CDR3 DNA sequence: TGCGCCAGCAGCTTTGATGGCACTGAAGCTTTCTTT. It yields the protein CASSFDGTEAFF.

In its sample, this clonotype was seen many times. This chain links TRBV11-2 with TRBJ2-2, with a possible D match to TRBD2 (5 bases). The V end lost 4 bases, the J end lost 6 bases, and 9 bases lay between the germline ends. CDR1 and CDR2 from the germline V gene are SGHAT and FQNNGV. The CDR3 spans 13 residues. The chain's CDR3 is CASSSARAGELFF. The CDR3 DNA sequence: TGTGCCAGCAGCTCCGCGAGGGCCGGGGAGCTGTTTTTT. The full variable domain, rest sourced from reference TRBV11-2 and TRBJ2-2, is EAGVAQSPRYKIIEKRQSVAFWCNPISGHATLYWYQQILGQGPKLLIQFQNNGVVDDSQLPKDRFSAERLKGVDSTLKIQPAKLEDSAVYLCASSSARAGELFFGEGSRLTVL.

This clonotype was detected ten times or more. V is TRBV9 and J is TRBJ1-4; 7 bases agree with TRBD1. From germline, CDR1 is SGDLS and CDR2 YYNGEE. The CDR3 contains 14 residues. The junction had 6 bases not matched to a gene; V was cut back by 3 bases and J by 7 bases. Written as DNA, the CDR3 is TGTGCCAGCAGCGAACAGGGGCGAGCTGAAAAACTGTTTTTT. This translates into CASSEQGRAEKLFF. Full variable domain (outside the CDR3, taken from reference TRBV9 and TRBJ1-4): DSGVTQTPKHLITATGQRVTLRCSPRSGDLSVYWYQQSLDQGLQFLIQYYNGEERAKGNILERFSAQQFPDLHSELNLSSLELGDSALYFCASSEQGRAEKLFFGSGTQLSVL.

This clonotype was counted ten times or more. The chain joins TRBV19 to TRBJ2-1; D might be TRBD1 or TRBD2, each matching 6 bases. Germline values: CDR1 LNHDA, CDR2 SQIVND (reference sequence). The V and J ends lost 10 bases and 9 bases respectively, with 22 bases between them. The CDR3 extends over 14 amino acids. Here the CDR3 DNA reads TGTGCCACTACCCGGGGGCAGGGCATCGGTGAGCAGTTCTTC. Its protein product is CATTRGQGIGEQFF.

This clonotype has at least ten counts. The V and J genes are TRBV4-3 and TRBJ2-2; D tentatively fits TRBD1 or TRBD2 (5 bases each). V dropped 0 bases and J dropped 7 bases, with 18 bases sitting between them. The CDR3 sequence is 17 residues long. In germline, CDR1 is LGHNA, CDR2 YSLEER. CDR3 residues: CASSQDSVGQGVGELFF. The CDR3 nucleotides read TGCGCCAGCAGCCAAGACTCGGTGGGCCAGGGAGTCGGGGAGCTGTTTTTT.

This clonotype was seen at least ten times. This chain uses TRBV18 with TRBJ2-7, with 8 bases identical to TRBD1. This CDR3 contains 16 residues. The germline CDR1 and CDR2 sequences are KGHSH and LQKENI. With V trimmed by 4 bases and J by 2 bases, 10 bases remained unmatched. CDR3: CASSRATGTGAYEQYF. The DNA for the CDR3 is TGTGCCAGCTCACGCGCGACCGGGACAGGTGCCTACGAGCAGTACTTC.

This clonotype counts as medium-sized. The chain has TRBV29-1 and TRBJ2-7, with D uncertain. V was cut by 1 base and J by 0 bases, with 7 bases left in between. The length of the CDR3 is 13 residues. Germline values: CDR1 SQVTM, CDR2 ANQGSEA. The CDR3 DNA sequence: TGCAGCGTTGAAGCTGAGAGCTCCTACGAGCAGTACTTC. Encoded protein: CSVEAESSYEQYF.

This clonotype was detected many times. The DNA for the CDR3 is TGTGCCAGCAGTTTAGGTAGCCGAAGTCCCTACGAGCAGTACTTC. Its translation is CASSLGSRSPYEQYF. The chain couples TRBV28 to TRBJ2-7; D is ambiguous. V gave up 2 bases and J gave up 2 bases, with 13 bases separating them. Germline V CDR1 and CDR2: MDHEN, SYDVKM. This CDR3 has 15 residues.

Many counts were recorded for this clonotype. CDR3 sequence reads: CAISESVGTSVSDTQYF. The CDR3 DNA reads TGTGCCATCAGTGAGTCTGTCGGGACTAGCGTGTCAGATACGCAGTATTTT. The chain recombines TRBV10-3 with TRBJ2-3, with 10 bases matching TRBD2. Germline V lookup: CDR1 ENHRY, CDR2 SYGVKD. The CDR3 spans 17 residues. J lost 4 bases, V lost 0 bases, and 7 bases had no gene match.

This clonotype was counted many times. The chain uses TRBV12-3 or TRBV12-4 and TRBJ2-7, with TRBD1 matching 9 bases. J lost 3 bases, V lost 6 bases, and 9 bases had no gene match. This CDR3 has 15 residues. CDR3 sequence reads: CASSGTGTGSYEQYF. In DNA, the CDR3 is TGTGCCAGCAGCGGAACCGGGACAGGGAGCTACGAGCAGTACTTC.

In this sample, this clonotype turned up many times. The rearrangement joins TRBV7-6 to TRBJ1-1; D is unclear. CDR3 length: 14 residues. From germline, CDR1 is SGHVS and CDR2 FNYEAQ. The ends were cut back, 5 bases at V and 4 bases at J, with 14 bases in the middle. DNA for the CDR3: TGTGCCAGCAGCGACTTAAGCCGGGGCACTGAAGCTTTCTTT. It is translated as CASSDLSRGTEAFF.

Many counts were recorded for this clonotype. The V call is TRBV6-5, the J call TRBJ2-5, with TRBD1 matching 7 bases. The germline V gene has CDR1 MNHEY and CDR2 SVGAGI. The CDR3 has 17 residues. Trimming at V came to 1 base and at J to 5 bases, leaving 13 bases not matched to a gene. DNA for the CDR3: TGTGCCAGCAGTTACTTCATGACAGGGCCTTTGAGTGAGACCCAGTACTTC. Amino acids: CASSYFMTGPLSETQYF.